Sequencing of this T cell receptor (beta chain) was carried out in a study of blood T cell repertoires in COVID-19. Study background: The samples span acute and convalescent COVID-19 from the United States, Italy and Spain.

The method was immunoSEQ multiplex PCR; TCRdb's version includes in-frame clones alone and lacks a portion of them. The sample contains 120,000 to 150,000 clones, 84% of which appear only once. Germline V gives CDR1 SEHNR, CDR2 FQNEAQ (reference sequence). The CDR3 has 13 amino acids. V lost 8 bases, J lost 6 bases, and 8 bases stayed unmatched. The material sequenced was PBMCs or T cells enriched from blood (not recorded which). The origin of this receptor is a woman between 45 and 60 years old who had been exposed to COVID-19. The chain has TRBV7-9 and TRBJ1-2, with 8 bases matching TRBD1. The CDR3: CASGQGAHNGYTF. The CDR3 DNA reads TGTGCCAGCGGCCAGGGGGCGCACAATGGCTACACCTTC. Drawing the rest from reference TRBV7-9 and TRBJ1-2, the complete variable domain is DTGVSQNPRHKITKRGQNVTFRCDPISEHNRLYWYRQTLGQGPEFLTYFQNEAQLEKSRLLSDRFSAERPKGSFSTLEIQRTEQGDSAMYLCASGQGAHNGYTFGSGTRLTVV.